The present TCR beta chain was sequenced within a study of graft-versus-host responses after intestinal transplantation. Study summary: Recipients had transplants, and these were multivisceral, liver-intestinal, or isolated intestinal.

This clone has just one count. Its antigen is currently unknown. The method was immunoSEQ multiplex PCR; TCRdb's version includes in-frame clones alone and lacks a portion of them. The sample consists of approximately 49,000 clones, roughly 90% of them appearing once. The CDR3 totals 14 residues. V lost 3 bases and J lost 7; bases outside the gene matches: 5. Germline V gene data show CDR1 as KGHSH and CDR2 as LQKENI. The chain uses TRBV18 and TRBJ2-1, with 8 bases identical to TRBD1. The sequencing here drew on unstimulated CD4+ T cells sorted from spleen or lymph node cells, taken before transplant. This receptor was identified in a human donor who was the organ donor for an intestinal transplant. CDR3 DNA sequence: TGTGCCAGCTCACCCCGACAGGGGAGGAATGAGCAGTTCTTC. Its translation: CASSPRQGRNEQFF.